Listed below are T cell receptor beta chains from one sample, sequenced in a study of T-cell reconstitution after alpha-beta-depleted transplantation in children. TCRdb reanalysed the PCR reads using MiXCR and keeps one entry per CDR3 protein. This table has about 20,000 distinct CDR3 sequences, 10% to 15% appearing once. The source material was PBMCs, mostly from graft donor cells, sampled 60 days after TCRalphabeta/CD19-depleted stem cell transplant. These receptors were collected from a female patient younger than 10 who had a stem cell transplant for congenital amegakaryocytic thrombocytopenia, so the T cells may come from the graft donor. The CDR3 runs from the conserved cysteine through the conserved F or W. Rows may omit the clone size; those that give it use once, few, many or a size class.

clone_size v_call cdr3_length cdr3_aa
many TRBV20-1 14 CSAISGSITYEQFF
. TRBV2 17 CASRDDPTGASSYEQYF
few TRBV5-1 15 CASSLGSPLGETQYF
many TRBV20-1 15 CSASDSGSSTDTQYF
. TRBV4-3 15 CASSRMTSGVYEQYF
many TRBV29-1 14 CSVGTRSNTGELFF
many TRBV29-1 17 CSVEDPRDRGPTATQYF
few TRBV3-1 17 CASSHFPGLLNTGELFF
few TRBV29-1 12 CSVETGEAVQYF
many TRBV7-3 15 CASSLPGVSTDTQYF
many TRBV24-1 11 CATGAFGELFF
many TRBV6-1 17 CASSPGSPSGISYEQYF
many TRBV28 14 CASSLKQLPQPQHF
few TRBV18 16 CATTSEADPNTGELFF
. TRBV7-3 14 CASSLTNSIDTQYF
many TRBV16 16 CASSQGELAGGSEQFF
many TRBV10-3 15 CAISEAGPLGETQYF
. TRBV9 15 CASSAGTSGSYEQYF
many TRBV19 14 CASSIAGVGETQYF
many TRBV28 18 CASSKLKSWACGKNIQYF
many TRBV27 17 CASSPSRLAGSYNEQFF
many TRBV6-5 14 CASTWTTGADTQYF